The sequence of this T cell receptor (beta chain) was determined in a study of human T cells and chemical hapten exposure. At the level of the study: The variation in per-sample TCR yields arose mainly from small differences in pooled library volumes.

The CDR3 is 15 residues long. The V and J ends lost 4 bases and 3 bases respectively, with 16 bases between them. The V gene's germline CDR1 is SGHRS and CDR2 YFSETQ. Researchers extracted total RNA from unfractionated whole blood. Study-wide points: No change in TCRs above 1 in 1000 frequency was produced by DPC sensitization.

This clonotype was detected only a few times. What it binds is unknown. Individual cDNA molecules had unique molecular identifiers attached to them by the library. Original analysis: Between roughly 20,000 and 700,000 TCRs appeared in each sample, and the median stood at roughly 95,000. MiXCR, run by TCRdb on the 5' RACE reads, gives a single entry per CDR3 protein. These V and J calls originate from TCRdb's pipeline instead of the authors' own analysis. Among 100,000 to 120,000 distinct CDR3 sequences listed, around a fifth were seen once. This sequence originates from a human donor in good health. The chain uses TRBV5-1 and TRBJ1-1, with TRBD1 as a possible D gene (5 bases). The CDR3 sequence: CASSLSGTLDTEAFF. DNA for the CDR3: TGCGCCAGCAGCCTTTCCGGGACTTTGGACACTGAAGCTTTCTTT.